This entry features one T cell receptor beta chain sequence. Its antigen remains undetermined. No much larger clone is present one base from it, and per-base qualities are unavailable. TCR beta CDR3 regions were amplified from RNA transcripts. The first round of RT-PCR for the TCR CDR3 was performed with the HTBI primer set and the Qiagen OneStep RT-PCR kit. A second multiplex PCR round built the libraries, followed by size selection and purification. The libraries were sequenced on an Illumina HiSeq2000 using paired-end 100 bp reads. As for the original processing: Raw data were processed with SOAPnuke, discarding reads with adapters, uncalled bases, mean Phred below 15, or no exact constant-primer or identifier match. COPE v1.2.5 was used to merge the high-quality paired reads, and each unique nucleotide sequence was defined as a clonotype. MiTCR v1.1 was used to align the clonotypes against IMGT TRBV, TRBD and TRBJ reference segments. The analysis included only V-J combinations with a frequency above 0.0001, which together covered roughly 99% of the repertoires. The TCS score was defined as F50 (clonal expansion) divided by E x V (chaos), with BLOSUM62-based TCRdist calculated between CDR3 peptides within each V-J. Welch's t-statistics and random forest reduced fewer than 600 V-J features to under 15, which were used in a naive Bayes classifier (R e1071). In-frame beta chains were kept once TCRdb had trimmed the public reads at Q25 with fastp and called clones with MiXCR. A single entry per CDR3 protein holds the most common genes and DNA from its merged rows. Here the V and J calls rest on TCRdb's processing, not on the authors' analysis. Counted in this sample were hundreds of thousands of distinct CDR3 sequences; about a sixth of them appeared once. The top ten clones comprise around a sixth of the sample.

This sample is part of a study of T cells in Graves' hyperthyroidism and ophthalmopathy (dated by TCRdb to the late 2010s). Turning to the overall study: Peripheral blood was collected at initial diagnosis, before any treatment. The study also compared thyroid tissue and blood T-cell repertoires from several Graves' hyperthyroidism patients. TCR Vbeta CDR3 sequencing of 130 to 150 peripheral blood samples (fewer than 45 ophthalmopathy, roughly 72 hyperthyroidism and some 17 progressor patients) is reported in the paper. Whether ophthalmopathy could be predicted prospectively was tested in an independent validation cohort made up of 18 to 20 hyperthyroidism patients plus 17 patients who later progressed to ophthalmopathy. The 100 or so discovery patients were randomly divided into training and test sets at a 7:3 ratio. To identify distinguishing TCR V-J signatures, a discovery cohort of some 99 patients was used, comprising some 43 with Graves' ophthalmopathy and approximately 57 with stable Graves' hyperthyroidism. Once sampling was done, hyperthyroidism patients were given methimazole at a starting dose of 30 mg daily, whereas ophthalmopathy patients were given high-dose intravenous methylprednisolone.

What the research found in general, with its limitations: Most expanded thyroid clonotypes (frequency above 0.001) were also detected in blood, suggesting blood repertoires may reflect thyroid immune responses. During validation, the model predicted progression to ophthalmopathy a median of approximately 6 months ahead of onset, with roughly 65% sensitivity and almost 75% specificity. A 13 V-J signature model separated ophthalmopathy from stable hyperthyroidism, with around 88% sensitivity and 81% to 82% specificity in cross-validation and 80%/75% in testing. Sample size was not statistically predetermined, and investigators were not blinded to group allocation.

CDR1 and CDR2 are drawn from the germline V gene: ENHRY, SYGVKD. The junction carries 27 bases between V and J, which are trimmed by 3 bases and 2 bases respectively. Taken from cysteine to phenylalanine, the CDR3 has 20 residues. This entry keeps only the CDR3 DNA: 60 bases, framed from base 1. A patient counted as having stable Graves' hyperthyroidism if no progression to ophthalmopathy occurred over 18 months of follow-up. Hyperthyroidism patients were newly diagnosed, with disease duration under 2 months, and aged 18 to 65 years. Any patient with an uncontrolled infection, another autoimmune disease, pregnancy or lactation was excluded. Diagnoses were established on the basis of clinical symptoms, serum thyroxine and TRAb, thyroid ultrasound, and orbital computed tomography. Ficoll-Paque density gradient centrifugation was used to isolate PBMCs from approximately 10 ml of fresh peripheral blood. Total RNA was extracted using Trizol reagent, and RNA quality was assessed on an Agilent 2100 Bioanalyzer.

Sequenced sample: blood. The V and J genes are TRBV10-3 and TRBJ2-3; a weak D assignment points to TRBD2 (7 bases agree). The sequence was obtained from a woman under 30 with Graves' hyperthyroidism. The DNA sequence follows: TGTGCCATCAGTGATCGAGGGGGGGGGGCCGATGTTCCCCTCACAGATACGCAGTATTTT. Its coded protein is CAISDRGGGADVPLTDTQYF.